This TCR beta chain was recorded in a study of graft-versus-host responses after intestinal transplantation. As for the study in general: Recipients across the board were started on anti-thymocyte globulin induction, then kept on tacrolimus and steroids for about three years. Whole-study findings and limits: Recipient marrow showed GvH clones, some seen first in ileum or blood.

Points on this clone: Its antigen is unknown.

Sequencing was performed with immunoSEQ multiplex PCR; in TCRdb, only in-frame clones are kept and a portion is missing. The data contain some 110,000 clones, 85% to 95% of them singletons. The CDR3 extends over 14 amino acids. CDR1 MNHEY and CDR2 SMNVEV come from the germline V gene (reference sequence). J lost 0 bases, V lost 5 bases, and 3 bases had no gene match. Specimen: unstimulated CD8+ T cells sorted from spleen or lymph node cells, collected before transplant. J is TRBJ1-2 and V is TRBV27; TRBD1 matches 7 bases. The TCR comes from a human donor who was the organ donor for an intestinal transplant. The CDR3 spells CASSLDRANYGYTF. CDR3 sequence (DNA): TGTGCCAGCAGTCTCGACAGGGCTAACTATGGCTACACCTTC.